This passage covers 18 T cell receptor beta chains from one sample sequenced in a study of Ad26.COV2.S vaccination and SARS-CoV-2 variants (dated by TCRdb to the early 2020s). The sample's treatment or condition, from its label and the paper: some 20 received Ad26.COV2.S at low or high dose, single or two shots; about 5 received placebo; per-sample allocation not given. For vaccine and placebo recipients, repertoires were sequenced using samples collected on day 63 after the first injection. Libraries were built with the immunoSEQ multiplex PCR assay. The table comes from immuneACCESS by way of TCRdb, which keeps in-frame sequences with V and J called. Part of the clones is missing from these tables; in studies checked, under half for an unresolved V gene and the rest for unknown reasons. This sample comprises roughly 320,000 clones, around 90% of them detected only once. Roughly 3.1% of the sample goes to the ten largest clones.

This sample comprised peripheral blood, obtained in a trial of Ad26.COV2.S vaccine versus placebo. Every receptor here comes from a person aged 18 to 59 who received the Ad26.COV2.S COVID-19 vaccine or a placebo.

The CDR3 bases are TGTGCCAGTAGTATAGCTGGGACAGGGGCGCAAGAGACCCAGTACTTC. It encodes CASSIAGTGAQETQYF. The chain has TRBV19 and TRBJ2-5, with 10 bases identical to TRBD1. The CDR3 loop spans 16 amino acids. V was pared by 1 base and J by 2 bases, with 4 bases of the junction left unmatched. Germline CDR1 LNHDA, CDR2 SQIVND (reference sequence).

The V call is TRBV30, the J call TRBJ1-2; weak D call: TRBD1 (6 bases). Trimming took off 3 bases at V and 2 bases at J, with 10 bases between the two ends. The CDR3 is 13 amino acids. Germline CDR1 and CDR2: GTSNPN and SVGIG (reference sequence). CDR3 loop: CAWSLQGNYGYTF. The CDR3 DNA sequence: TGTGCCTGGAGCCTACAGGGAAACTATGGCTACACCTTC.

The J gene is TRBJ1-1, the V gene TRBV27; possible D gene TRBD1, 6 bases. V shed 5 bases and J shed 4 bases, with 14 bases lying between them. This CDR3 is built from 14 residues. CDR1 is MNHEY and CDR2 is SMNVEV in the germline V gene (reference sequence). CDR3 sequence: CASSLQGEGTEAFF. CDR3 coding DNA: TGTGCCAGCAGTCTACAGGGCGAGGGCACTGAAGCTTTCTTT.

CDR3 in amino acids: CAWSVRPGNTEAFF. CDR3 sequence (DNA): TGTGCCTGGAGTGTACGGCCAGGAAACACTGAAGCTTTCTTT. V and J are TRBV30 and TRBJ1-1; D gene ambiguous. The ends were cut back, 0 bases at V and 2 bases at J, with 10 bases in the middle. The germline V gene encodes CDR1 GTSNPN and CDR2 SVGIG (reference sequence). There are 14 residues in the CDR3.

The sample holds one count of this clone. The V and J genes are TRBV24-1 and TRBJ2-1, with TRBD1 matching 10 bases. The germline CDR1 and CDR2 sequences are KGHDR and SFDVKD. The CDR3 length is 16 residues. After removal of 4 bases from V and 7 bases from J, the junction contained 9 bases not matched to a gene. The CDR3 nucleotides read TGTGCCACCAGTGAGCAGGGACAGGGGCTCTTAAATGAGCAGTTCTTC. Protein: CATSEQGQGLLNEQFF.

The CDR3 protein is CASSLLPTTNEKLFF. The CDR3 DNA reads TGTGCCAGCAGCTTATTACCAACAACTAATGAAAAACTGTTTTTT. V gene TRBV7-2 combines with J gene TRBJ1-4; D not resolved. The V gene lost 2 bases and the J gene lost 0 bases, with 7 bases spanning the gap. Germline V CDR1 and CDR2: SGHTA, FQGNSA. This CDR3 is built from 15 residues. The full variable domain, completed using reference TRBV7-2 and TRBJ1-4, is GAGVSQSPSNKVTEKGKDVELRCDPISGHTALYWYRQSLGQGLEFLIYFQGNSAPDKSGLPSDRFSAERTGGSVSTLTIQRTQQEDSAVYLCASSLLPTTNEKLFFGSGTQLSVL.

The chain joins TRBV6-5 to TRBJ2-1, with D uncertain. The germline CDR1 and CDR2 sequences are MNHEY and SVGAGI. V gave up 1 base and J gave up 8 bases, with 9 bases separating them. CDR3 length: 13 residues. CDR3 amino acids: CASSYWHGDEQFF. CDR3 DNA: TGTGCCAGCAGTTACTGGCATGGGGATGAGCAGTTCTTC.

This chain connects TRBV3-1 (or the pseudogene TRBV3-2) to TRBJ1-2, with 9 positions matching TRBD1. Trimming took 3 bases from V and 5 from J; bases not matched to a gene: 13. The CDR3 has 17 amino acids. CDR1 LGHDT and CDR2 YNNKEL come from the germline V gene (reference sequence). This CDR3 is CASSHRDRVTRFYGYTF. The CDR3 bases are TGTGCCAGCAGCCACCGGGACAGGGTTACTAGATTTTATGGCTACACCTTC.

This rearrangement joins TRBV7-2 to TRBJ1-5, with D possibly matching TRBD1 (6 bases). The V end was cut by 4 bases, the J end by 0 bases, with 13 bases between. This CDR3 has 16 residues. The germline gives CDR1 SGHTA, CDR2 FQGNSA. The CDR3: CASSSRTAYSNQPQHF. The CDR3, as DNA: TGTGCCAGCAGCTCCAGGACAGCCTATAGCAATCAGCCCCAGCATTTT.

The rearrangement joins TRBV4-1 to TRBJ1-1; D remains ambiguous. This CDR3 contains 17 residues. The germline gives CDR1 MGHRA, CDR2 YSYEKL. V was clipped by 4 bases and J by 4 bases, with 22 bases between them. The CDR3 loop is CASSRHGVGGGFTEAFF. In DNA form, the CDR3 reads TGCGCCAGCAGCCGCCACGGAGTGGGAGGCGGGTTCACTGAAGCTTTCTTT.

As to this clone: The sample contains more than one DNA sequence encoding this CDR3. The rearrangement joins TRBV18 to TRBJ2-5; D is undetermined. Trimming stripped 0 bases from V and 1 base from J, with 6 bases between. The CDR3 runs to 14 residues. The germline gives CDR1 KGHSH, CDR2 LQKENI. The CDR3 protein is CASSPPSLQETQYF. CDR3 DNA: TGTGCCAGCTCACCACCTTCACTCCAAGAGACCCAGTACTTC.

The chain joins TRBV4-2 to TRBJ2-7; D call uncertain. The germline CDR1 and CDR2 sequences are LGHNA and YNFKEQ. The CDR3 spans 11 residues. Trimming cost V 4 bases and J 4 bases, with 5 bases left between them. This chain's CDR3 is CASSPGYEQYF. The CDR3 bases are TGTGCCAGCAGCCCCGGGTACGAGCAGTACTTC.

The V gene is TRBV30, the J gene TRBJ2-7; D assignment may be TRBD1 or TRBD2 (5 bases each). Trimming removed 0 bases at V and 4 bases at J, with 16 bases between. Germline V CDR1 and CDR2: GTSNPN, SVGIG (reference sequence). The CDR3 runs 15 residues. CDR3 sequence reads: CAWSVPRGREYEQYF. CDR3 coding DNA: TGTGCCTGGAGTGTACCCCGTGGCAGGGAGTACGAGCAGTACTTC. Supplemented by reference TRBV30 and TRBJ2-7, the full variable domain reads SQTIHQWPATLVQPVGSPLSLECTVEGTSNPNLYWYRQAAGRGLQLLFYSVGIGQISSEVPQNLSASRPQDRQFILSSKKLLLSDSGFYLCAWSVPRGREYEQYFGPGTRLTVT.

The J gene is TRBJ1-4, the V gene TRBV6-2 or TRBV6-3, with a weak D call TRBD1 (6 bases). CDR1 is MNHEY and CDR2 is SVGEGT in the germline V gene. V lost 2 bases and J lost 6, with 10 bases in between. This CDR3 comprises 14 residues. CDR3 sequence: CASSYRGGDEKLFF. CDR3 bases: TGTGCCAGCAGTTACCGAGGGGGGGATGAAAAACTGTTTTTT.

The V and J genes are TRBV3-1 (or the pseudogene TRBV3-2) and TRBJ2-1, with TRBD1 as a possible D gene (6 bases). Between the trimmed V and J ends, which lost 3 bases and 4 bases, there was a span of 10 bases. Germline assignment: CDR1 LGHDT and CDR2 YNNKEL (reference sequence). This CDR3 comprises 14 residues. The CDR3 sequence is CASSQWTDYNEQFF. The CDR3 bases are TGTGCCAGCAGCCAGTGGACAGATTACAATGAGCAGTTCTTC.

The V call is TRBV7-9, the J call TRBJ2-7, with D unresolved. The CDR3 is 12 residues long. Germline assignment: CDR1 SEHNR and CDR2 FQNEAQ (reference sequence). Trimming removed 0 bases at V and 10 bases at J, with 10 bases between. The CDR3 nucleotides read TGTGCCAGCAGCTTAGCGGCCTTGGTTCAGTACTTC. Protein: CASSLAALVQYF.

The V gene is TRBV2, the J gene TRBJ1-4, with D maybe TRBD1 (5 bases). The CDR3 covers 13 residues. CDR1 and CDR2 (germline): SNHLY, FYNNEI. V shed 8 bases and J shed 3 bases, with 10 bases lying between them. The CDR3 nucleotides read TGTGCCAGCGTACAGGTTCCTAATGAAAAACTGTTTTTT. Amino acids: CASVQVPNEKLFF.

This clone has just one count. The chain has TRBV19 and TRBJ1-2; D may be TRBD1 (6 bases). Germline V gene data show CDR1 as LNHDA and CDR2 as SQIVND (reference sequence). There are 13 residues in the CDR3. Trimming shortened V by 3 bases and J by 8 bases, and 13 bases separated the two germline ends. The CDR3 coding sequence is TGTGCCAGTAGTATTCAGGGGAGGGAAGGCTACACCTTC. It encodes CASSIQGREGYTF.